A selection of T cell receptor beta chains follows, all from one sample in a study of T cells in Graves' hyperthyroidism and ophthalmopathy. TCRdb independently ran MiXCR on the multiplex PCR reads; one entry per CDR3 protein. The sample yields some 320,000 distinct CDR3 sequences, roughly an eighth seen once. Sequencing was done on a sample of blood. Every receptor here comes from a woman aged 40 to 50 with Graves' ophthalmopathy. CDR3s include the opening cysteine and the closing phenylalanine or tryptophan. A D gene is named only where the DNA matches it firmly. Only part of the rows carry a size: once, few, many, or a class if the clone is expanded.

D: NA
size: NA
V: TRBV6-1
J: TRBJ2-3
CDR3: CASSSPRGGTDTQYF
DNA: TGTGCCAGCAGCTCCCCCAGGGGGGGTACAGATACGCAGTATTTT

D: NA
size: NA
V: TRBV19
J: TRBJ1-5
CDR3: CASSISPGSNQPQHF
DNA: TGTGCCAGTAGTATTTCGCCAGGTAGCAATCAGCCCCAGCATTTT

D: NA
size: NA
V: TRBV20-1
J: TRBJ2-1
CDR3: CSADGAATMNNEQFF
DNA: TGCAGTGCTGACGGGGCAGCCACTATGAACAATGAGCAGTTCTTC

D: TRBD2
size: many
V: TRBV27
J: TRBJ2-5
CDR3: CASSFTRTSETLETQYF
DNA: TGTGCCAGCAGTTTTACCAGGACTAGCGAGACCCTAGAGACCCAGTACTTC

D: NA
size: many
V: TRBV20-1
J: TRBJ2-7
CDR3: CSAGLARTYEQYF
DNA: TGCAGTGCTGGATTAGCGAGAACCTACGAGCAGTACTTC

D: TRBD1
size: many
V: TRBV12-3/TRBV12-4
J: TRBJ1-2
CDR3: CASSRRDRGSGGYTF
DNA: TGTGCCAGCAGTCGCCGGGACAGGGGGTCGGGTGGCTACACCTTC

D: TRBD1
size: NA
V: TRBV20-1
J: TRBJ2-7
CDR3: CSARDRDRTGDYEQYF
DNA: TGCAGTGCTAGAGATCGCGACCGGACAGGGGACTACGAGCAGTACTTC

D: TRBD1
size: many
V: TRBV12-3/TRBV12-4
J: TRBJ2-1
CDR3: CASRPGGPTYNEQFF
DNA: TGTGCCAGCAGGCCAGGGGGCCCAACCTACAATGAGCAGTTCTTC

D: TRBD1
size: many
V: TRBV20-1
J: TRBJ2-5
CDR3: CSVSGQQETQYF
DNA: TGCAGTGTCTCGGGACAGCAAGAGACCCAGTACTTC

D: NA
size: many
V: TRBV7-8
J: TRBJ1-1
CDR3: CASSDQTGDTEAFF
DNA: TGTGCCAGCAGCGACCAGACTGGGGACACTGAAGCTTTCTTT

D: NA
size: many
V: TRBV28
J: TRBJ2-7
CDR3: CASSSPGRVLGEQYF
DNA: TGTGCCAGCAGTTCCCCCGGCAGGGTTCTCGGCGAGCAGTACTTC

D: NA
size: many
V: TRBV3-1
J: TRBJ2-1
CDR3: CASSLTHEQFF
DNA: TGTGCCAGCAGCCTTACCCATGAGCAGTTCTTC

D: NA
size: many
V: TRBV5-5
J: TRBJ2-3
CDR3: CASSLLSTITADTQYF
DNA: TGTGCCAGCAGCTTATTATCGACGATTACGGCAGATACGCAGTATTTT

D: TRBD1
size: few
V: TRBV6-1
J: TRBJ2-2
CDR3: CASSGGQGAGDTGELFF
DNA: TGTGCCAGCAGTGGGGGACAGGGGGCCGGCGACACCGGGGAGCTGTTTTTT

D: TRBD2
size: many
V: TRBV28
J: TRBJ2-7
CDR3: CASSLGDSGRASGQYF
DNA: TGTGCCAGCAGTTTGGGGGATAGCGGGAGGGCCTCGGGGCAGTACTTC

D: NA
size: NA
V: TRBV2
J: TRBJ2-5
CDR3: CASSEALGGPPETQYF
DNA: TGTGCCAGCAGTGAAGCGCTGGGGGGACCTCCAGAGACCCAGTACTTC

D: TRBD1
size: many
V: TRBV19
J: TRBJ1-1
CDR3: CASSIPTGAPRGSEAFF
DNA: TGTGCCAGTAGTATCCCGACAGGGGCCCCGCGAGGCTCTGAAGCTTTCTTT

D: NA
size: few
V: TRBV20-1
J: TRBJ1-1
CDR3: CRADRMNTEAFF
DNA: TGCAGGGCTGACAGGATGAACACTGAAGCTTTCTTT

D: NA
size: few
V: TRBV14
J: TRBJ1-1
CDR3: CASSQFRDNFMNTEAFF
DNA: TGTGCCAGCAGCCAATTCCGGGACAATTTCATGAACACTGAAGCTTTCTTT

D: NA
size: many
V: TRBV2
J: TRBJ2-4
CDR3: CASKLQVGKNIQYF
DNA: TGTGCCAGCAAGCTCCAGGTCGGCAAAAACATTCAGTACTTC

D: NA
size: NA
V: TRBV20-1
J: TRBJ2-7
CDR3: CSARDLAGLYHEQYF
DNA: TGCAGTGCTAGAGATTTGGCGGGTCTGTACCACGAGCAGTACTTC

D: NA
size: few
V: TRBV6-1
J: TRBJ2-3
CDR3: CASTHSSASTDTQYF
DNA: TGTGCCAGCACCCACTCTAGCGCCAGCACAGATACGCAGTATTTT

D: NA
size: NA
V: TRBV14
J: TRBJ2-7
CDR3: CASSQEQWGGSYEQYF
DNA: TGTGCCAGCAGCCAAGAACAATGGGGTGGGTCCTACGAGCAGTACTTC

D: TRBD2
size: many
V: TRBV7-2
J: TRBJ2-6
CDR3: CASSLTSGGRSGANVLTF
DNA: TGTGCCAGCAGCCTTACTAGCGGGGGGCGTTCTGGGGCCAACGTCCTGACTTTC

D: TRBD1
size: many
V: TRBV11-1
J: TRBJ2-3
CDR3: CASLDREAQYF
DNA: TGTGCCAGCTTGGACAGGGAGGCGCAGTATTTT

D: TRBD1
size: many
V: TRBV18
J: TRBJ1-3
CDR3: CASSTGLGNTIYF
DNA: TGTGCCAGTTCGACAGGGCTTGGAAACACCATATATTTT

D: NA
size: many
V: TRBV2
J: TRBJ2-7
CDR3: CASGRDSTWEQYF
DNA: TGTGCCAGCGGCCGGGACTCTACTTGGGAGCAGTACTTC

D: TRBD1
size: NA
V: TRBV30
J: TRBJ2-4
CDR3: CAWSAGGVAKNIQYF
DNA: TGTGCCTGGAGTGCAGGGGGAGTAGCCAAAAACATTCAGTACTTC

D: NA
size: few
V: TRBV9
J: TRBJ2-2
CDR3: CASSGPDPNTGELFF
DNA: TGTGCCAGCAGCGGCCCCGATCCGAACACCGGGGAGCTGTTTTTT

D: TRBD1
size: NA
V: TRBV16
J: TRBJ2-7
CDR3: CASSQSTGGISYEQYF
DNA: TGTGCCAGCAGCCAATCAACAGGGGGAATCTCCTACGAGCAGTACTTC

D: TRBD1
size: NA
V: TRBV12-3/TRBV12-4
J: TRBJ2-1
CDR3: CASRGTGQLYNEQFF
DNA: TGTGCCAGCAGGGGGACAGGGCAACTCTACAATGAGCAGTTCTTC

D: NA
size: many
V: TRBV6-1
J: TRBJ2-7
CDR3: CASRPGRRSDEQYF
DNA: TGTGCCAGCAGACCGGGACGGAGATCGGACGAGCAGTACTTC

D: TRBD2
size: few
V: TRBV20-1
J: TRBJ2-4
CDR3: CSASGGEGNIQYF
DNA: TGCAGTGCTAGCGGGGGGGAGGGAAACATTCAGTACTTC

D: NA
size: NA
V: TRBV5-1
J: TRBJ2-3
CDR3: CASSLRPPTDTQYF
DNA: TGCGCCAGCAGCTTGCGGCCCCCCACAGATACGCAGTATTTT

D: NA
size: NA
V: TRBV6-1
J: TRBJ2-2
CDR3: CASSLRRSVNTGELFF
DNA: TGTGCCAGCAGTCTTCGCAGGAGCGTGAACACCGGGGAGCTGTTTTTT

D: TRBD2
size: NA
V: TRBV13
J: TRBJ2-1
CDR3: CASSVRASGESSYNEQFF
DNA: TGTGCCAGCAGCGTAAGAGCTAGCGGGGAGAGCTCCTACAATGAGCAGTTCTTC

D: NA
size: many
V: TRBV24-1
J: TRBJ1-5
CDR3: CATSDLGDRTNSNQPQHF
DNA: TGTGCCACCAGTGACCTCGGCGACAGGACTAATAGCAATCAGCCCCAGCATTTT

D: NA
size: many
V: TRBV20-1
J: TRBJ2-3
CDR3: CSATQGSSTDTQYF
DNA: TGCAGTGCTACACAGGGATCCAGCACAGATACGCAGTATTTT